This T cell receptor (beta chain) appears in the sequencing data of a study of Tregs in tolerant kidney transplant recipients (dated by TCRdb to the late 2010s). Study-level background: The transplants used related donors along with nonmyeloablative bone marrow transplantation, and in the human trials mixed chimerism was transient. TCRbeta sequencing was used in the study to identify donor-specific regulatory T cells before combined kidney and bone marrow transplantation, and the identified cells were then tracked after transplant.

The intended sense of this specimen's time point label: blood sample drawn before combined kidney and bone marrow transplant. Thawed PBMCs were FACS-sorted into unstimulated Tregs (CD4+CD25+CD127-), CD4+ non-Tregs (CD4+CD25-), CD4 cells and CD8 cells. Prior to Treg sorting, thawed PBMCs were rested overnight at 37 degrees C with around 190 IU/ml IL-2. The patients were a few recipients of combined kidney and bone marrow transplants from the ITN036ST trial, and samples were available only for these trial subjects. Healthy control blood was processed to PBMCs by Ficoll density gradient and cryopreserved, and patient PBMCs were collected before and after transplant. CDR1 is given as SGHRS and CDR2 as YFSETQ, both from the germline V gene. The CDR3 has 12 amino acids, counting the end cysteine and phenylalanine. Only the CDR3 DNA stays, 36 bases, in frame from base 1. V is reduced by 0 bases and J by 6 bases, leaving a spacing of 7 bases between them.

Notes on this clone: What this receptor recognizes is not known. No qualities accompany the bases; no much larger clone lies one base away.

Broader findings and caveats from the paper: For some patients the PCR primers changed over time, which made it impossible to compare the samples from those patients at the nucleotide level. Because only a small number of patients were included, the study had limitations, and the results will need to be validated in larger populations as well as under other immunosuppression protocols. Biological reproducibility was not examined directly, but technical replication error appeared to be minimal. The most biologically relevant and donor-specific TCRbeta repertoire appeared to be identified by expanding Tregs with activated donor B cells. In tolerant patients, the expansion of donor-specific Tregs was greater than global Treg expansion, suggesting that the expansion was antigen-driven rather than nonspecific.

For TCRbeta CDR3 sequencing, genomic DNA from the sorted cells was extracted using the QIAGEN DNeasy Blood and Tissue Kit. High-throughput TCRbeta CDR3 sequencing was carried out commercially through immunoSEQ, with PCR amplification with bias correction and internal controls included. For the original study's pipeline: Unique productive TCRbeta sequences were defined by CDR3 nucleotide sequence when primers matched and otherwise by CDR3 amino acid sequence together with Vbeta and Jbeta genes. To correct sorting error, sequences shared between sorted populations at a frequency ratio of 2:1 or less were removed; the rest were assigned to the higher population. Sequences were defined as donor-reactive when expanded at least 5-fold in CFSE-low cells versus unstimulated cells and present at a frequency of at least 0.01% in CFSE-low cells. Repertoire divergence was quantified by Jensen-Shannon divergence using the top 100 TCRbeta sequences ranked by frequency. When a sample had multiple sequencing runs, each run was corrected for sorting error separately and the runs were then pooled. The table comes from immuneACCESS by way of TCRdb, which keeps in-frame sequences with V and J called. Part of the clones is missing from these tables; in studies checked, under half for an unresolved V gene and the rest for unknown reasons. That table is the source of V, J and clone size, and D and trimming were worked out from the DNA. The sample profile shows 75,000 to 80,000 clones; approximately 90% of them were found once. The ten largest clones represent about 0.34% of the sample.

This TCR was recovered from a human donor who received a combined kidney and bone marrow transplant. The starting material was Tregs from blood, obtained before the transplant. The rearrangement combines TRBV5-1 with TRBJ2-7; the D gene is perhaps TRBD2, from 5 matching bases. The DNA reads as follows: TGCGCCAGCAGCTTGGTTGCGGGCGAGCAGTACTTC. Its protein is CASSLVAGEQYF.